This TCR beta chain was identified in a study of cytomegalovirus exposure and HLA in healthy donors (dated by TCRdb to 2016 to 2017). As for the study more broadly: In an earlier analysis of 450 to 750 of the donors, about 260 Gb of sequence data and 117 million unique TCR beta sequences from about 179 million T cells were reported. About 300 gigabases of sequencing data and roughly 81 million unique TCR sequences made up an early release that covered about 640 HLA-typed donors. Of the 300 to 500 genotyped donors, more than 75% were placed in the genetic ancestry cluster associated with self-reported Caucasian donors. The study was designed to test whether signatures of past pathogen exposure could be identified by cataloging public T cell receptors. Using immunosequencing, the study profiled T cell repertoires from fewer than 700 subjects and related those repertoires to cytomegalovirus serostatus. Besides the first cohort of approximately 710 subjects, a separate validation cohort made up of 90 to 150 different subjects was used. To predict cytomegalovirus infection status, the study combined high-throughput TCR immunosequencing, statistical association of individual TCRs with disease status, and machine learning. A later analysis re-examined previously published TCR beta repertoires from 600 to 700 donors and added high-resolution HLA genotyping to investigate patterns of TCR occurrence. Rather than drawing on any new phenotypic data, the later analysis identified candidate immune exposures from TCR beta sequences and the way those sequences occurred across donors. In an earlier analysis of around 540 of the donors, high-throughput TCR beta sequencing was used to judge whether each TCR beta V gene segment behaved as functional or pseudogenic. Alongside the repertoire data, information on donor age, sex, ethnicity and CMV serostatus was compiled. A later genetic analysis took genome-wide SNP genotypes for about 65% of the 666 donors and used that subset as a discovery cohort. Every repertoire in the discovery cohort had been generated on one and the same sequencing platform. HLA typing covered class I and class II loci at four-digit resolution. Typing coverage varied by locus: about 620-630 donors for A, B, C, DRB1 and DQB1; under 550 for DQA1; some 610 for DPA1; some 470 for DPB1. Four or five DR-DQ haplotypes were handled as single units for association and clustering because linkage in the cohort was strong. Among over 350 genotyped donors of the cohort, an average of 235,054 unique TCR beta nucleotide sequences were sequenced per donor, 15% to 20% of them non-productive. General findings and caveats noted by the study authors: HLA typing was unavailable for some donors at each locus, so association tests used only the typed subset. An earlier analysis of approximately 530 of the donors showed that most TCR beta V segments appeared in productive rearrangements either about 90% or about 30% of the time, which broadly matched IMGT annotations. A cluster of highly shared sequence variants was judged likely to be a technical artifact of the sequencing pipeline. Specific HLA alleles were associated with 16,951 TCR beta sequences at a false discovery rate of 0.05 in a later analysis. In vitro tests confirmed that a few of the cytomegalovirus-associated TCR beta chains recognize cytomegalovirus antigens. Across donors, most TCR sequences were observed very rarely, whereas some public TCRs were present in many individuals. It was suggested by the authors that the approach could potentially be generalized to other disease states and immunological phenotypes. The presence/absence analyses assumed that sequencing depth was roughly uniform across donors, and that assumption may not be true. A total of roughly 160 TCR beta chains were listed by the study as associated with cytomegalovirus. In a later analysis, TCR association rates were found to vary across HLA loci, with the most associated TCRs seen for DRB1 alleles and the fewest for HLA-C alleles. Only TCR beta chains were sequenced in this cohort, and the absence of alpha or paired-chain data limited detectable features. The classifier was reported to diagnose cytomegalovirus status with high specificity and sensitivity in both the original cohort and the validation cohort. Some IMGT-functional V segments, including TRBV6-2 and TRBV6-3, could not be distinguished by the 87-base-pair reads and were therefore excluded. Compared with the 666-donor mean, donors in an Asian-associated ancestry cluster had fewer N-insertions in productive TCRs, according to a later genetic analysis. Correlated functional status among segregating V segments might be attributable to linkage disequilibrium, but an unknown experimental factor could not be ruled out. In a later analysis, several top co-occurrence clusters were reported to appear linked to parvovirus B19, influenza, CMV and Epstein-Barr virus. A later analysis found that HLA-associated TCR beta chains were more clonally expanded and had lower generation probabilities than equally common non-associated chains. A further reported finding was that TCR beta sequences accurately predicted the HLA-A and HLA-B alleles for most subjects in the first cohort. An association between a missense DCLRE1C variant and V-gene and J-gene trimming of TCR beta chains was found in a later genetic analysis and replicated in an independent cohort. The earlier analysis of some 540 of the donors excluded about 16 rarely observed V segments, including chromosome 9 orphons, because counts were too low. Assigning TCR associations to individual alleles was difficult when HLA alleles, especially DR and DQ, strongly co-occurred. A later analysis found that most CMV-associated TCR beta chains appeared HLA-restricted, with HLA associations seemingly driven largely by CMV exposure. CMV serostatus was the only immune exposure information available for the cohort.

For this clone: Its antigen remains undetermined. Per-base qualities were not stored, and no clone one base away is much larger.

CDR1 LNHNV and CDR2 YYDKDF are derived from the germline V gene (reference sequence). The junction shows trimming of 1 base on V and 0 bases on J, plus 12 bases between the germline ends. Its CDR3 holds 16 amino acids, cysteine through phenylalanine. Kept here is only the CDR3 DNA, which spans 48 bases and is read in frame from base 1. The cohort consisted of 650 to 850 healthy bone marrow donors. At the time of sampling, all cohort members were nominally healthy, though unrecorded immune exposures were likely present. The donor tested CMV seronegative and was one of the 352 seronegative cohort members. A peripheral blood sample was collected from each donor, and TCR beta sequencing was performed on peripheral blood mononuclear cells. The Qiagen DNeasy Blood Extraction Kit was used to extract genomic DNA from the blood cell samples. The library was prepared using the immunoSEQ multiplex PCR assay. For the multiplex PCR, a mixture combining 60 forward primers for TCR Vbeta segments and 13 reverse primers for TCR Jbeta segments was used. The CDR3 region of rearranged TCR beta genes was amplified from genomic DNA with a multiplex PCR assay. The Illumina HiSeq System was used to sequence the amplified TCR beta libraries as 87-base-pair reads. In the source study's methods: Across the roughly 700 repertoires, a later analysis counted some 80 million unique TCR beta chains, 9 million to 14 million of which were shared by at least two donors. A nearest-neighbor algorithm error-corrected the raw reads and collapsed the reads into unique sequences, merging closely related sequences to remove PCR and sequencing errors. V, D and J gene segments were assigned by aligning CDR3 sequences to IMGT reference sequences. For a sequence to be retained, at least a six-nucleotide match to both a V gene segment and a J gene segment was required. Rearrangements were classified as productive when the CDR3 lacked stop codons and remained in frame with V and J, and all other rearrangements were classified as non-productive. Following IMGT convention, CDR3 was defined as the stretch from the second conserved V-encoded cysteine up to the conserved J-encoded phenylalanine. Sequences without an unambiguous match to a single V gene segment were excluded from the earlier analysis of approximately 560 of the donors. An earlier analysis of approximately 590 of the donors classified V segments as functional when productive rearrangements were above 56.7% and as segregating when the standard deviation between donors was above 5%. A statistical classification framework was built for diagnosing cytomegalovirus status from the catalog of TCR beta chain sequences. V and J gene assignment, in a later analysis, came from comparing TCR nucleotide sequences with IMGT/GENE-DB human TR gene sequences. A later analysis assigned CDR3 sequences and most-parsimonious VDJ recombination scenarios with the TCRdist pipeline. In a later analysis, each TCR beta chain was defined by its CDR3 amino acid sequence together with its V-gene family, and reads without a unique V-gene family were excluded. To address suspected cross-contamination and a sequencing artifact, a later analysis removed a few hundred highly shared, low-generation-probability nucleotide sequences. For each public chain, a later analysis derived a clonal expansion index from normalized ranks of inferred template counts within each repertoire. Generation probabilities in a later analysis came from a VDJ recombination model fitted to out-of-frame rearrangements, and those results were checked against IGoR. In a later analysis, hypergeometric tests were used to score TCR-TCR, TCR-HLA and TCR-CMV co-occurrence, with a repertoire-size bias correction applied to TCR pairs. To estimate false discovery rates, a later analysis permuted the HLA or CMV assignments 20 times. A later analysis grouped co-occurring TCRs with DBSCAN, adding TCRdist sequence similarity when clustering within HLA-allele-positive subsets. For co-occurrence clustering, repertoires with fewer than 30,000 or more than 120,000 public chains were excluded, along with about five repertoires with anomalous nucleotide sharing. TCRdb's version of the immuneACCESS table is confined to in-frame rearrangements and falls short of the full clone set. An unresolved V gene accounts for under half of the shortfall where checked; the remainder is of unknown origin. V and J calls and clone size are as listed in that table; D and trimming were resolved from the DNA. Present in this sample are about 130,000 clones, around 76% of which were seen just once. The top ten constitute about 1.7% of the sample.

This sequence was found in a woman aged 45 to 65 in good health and CMV-seronegative. Sequences were obtained from PBMCs. Recombination joined TRBV15 with TRBJ1-1; TRBD1 is a possible D gene, resting on 6 matching bases. The CDR3 region has the sequence CATSRVRGAMNTEAFF. The nucleotide sequence reads TGTGCCACCAGCAGAGTACGGGGGGCGATGAACACTGAAGCTTTCTTT.